This T cell receptor (beta chain) came from a study of cytomegalovirus exposure and HLA in healthy donors. A multiplex PCR was run with 60 Vbeta primers and 13 Jbeta primers. Here immunoSEQ multiplex PCR was the method, and the copy in TCRdb shows in-frame clones only, minus some. Of about 130,000 clones in the sample, roughly 80% were seen once. The CDR3 consists of 16 residues. J was trimmed by 4 bases and V by 6 bases; bases with no gene match: 12. Germline V gene lookup returns CDR1 SGHAT and CDR2 FQNNGV. The sample was PBMCs. The receptor comes from a man aged 35 to 55 in good health and CMV-seronegative. The rearrangement joins TRBV11-2 to TRBJ2-1, with TRBD2 matching over 7 bases. This CDR3 reads CASRQGASGRYNEQFF. In DNA, the CDR3 is TGTGCCAGCAGGCAAGGGGCTAGCGGACGGTACAATGAGCAGTTCTTC.